A selection of T cell receptor beta chains follows, all from one sample in a study of blood T cell repertoires in COVID-19. The assay was immunoSEQ multiplex PCR, and TCRdb's table has in-frame clones only and misses some. This table has 70,000 or so clones, roughly nine tenths appearing once. The sample taken for sequencing was peripheral blood. These receptors came from a woman younger than 35 with acute or convalescent COVID-19. Each CDR3 is given with its conserved first and last residue. D genes are given only for firm matches. Size is omitted from some rows. Given values are once, few, many or a class for expanded clones.

V	J	D	size	CDR3	DNA
TRBV7-9	TRBJ2-1	TRBD1	once	CASRSTGQPHNEQFF	TGTGCCAGCAGGTCGACAGGGCAACCTCACAATGAGCAGTTCTTC
TRBV6-6	TRBJ2-5	TRBD2	-	CASSYSSGGARETQYF	TGTGCCAGCAGTTACTCGAGCGGGGGGGCCAGAGAGACCCAGTACTTC
TRBV29-1	TRBJ2-1	TRBD1	-	CSVVPGQGAGEQFF	TGCAGCGTTGTCCCGGGACAGGGGGCGGGTGAGCAGTTCTTC
TRBV20-1	TRBJ2-3	-	-	CSASLVSTQYF	TGCAGTGCTAGTTTAGTATCTACGCAGTATTTT
TRBV4-3	TRBJ2-3	TRBD2	-	CASSQGRLAGFRDTQYF	TGCGCCAGCAGCCAAGGCCGACTAGCGGGATTTCGAGATACGCAGTATTTT
TRBV3-1/TRBV3-2	TRBJ1-3	-	-	CASSQAGRRGSGNTIYF	TGTGCCAGCAGCCAAGCGGGGCGGCGGGGCTCTGGAAACACCATATATTTT
TRBV4-2	TRBJ2-1	TRBD1	-	CASSQGLWTGGKNEQFF	TGTGCCAGCAGCCAAGGTTTGTGGACAGGGGGAAAAAATGAGCAGTTCTTC
TRBV7-2	TRBJ1-6	TRBD1	-	CASSLGFISTGGSPLHF	TGTGCCAGCAGCTTAGGTTTCATTTCGACAGGGGGCTCACCCCTCCACTTT
TRBV11-2	TRBJ1-1	-	-	CASSFVGGEAFF	TGTGCCAGCAGCTTCGTCGGAGGGGAAGCTTTCTTT
TRBV28	TRBJ1-5	-	-	CASSPPLLPQHF	TGTGCCAGCAGTCCACCACTGCTCCCCCAGCATTTT
TRBV19	TRBJ2-1	TRBD2	-	CASAGGVAGYNEQFF	TGTGCCTCAGCGGGAGGGGTAGCGGGGTACAATGAGCAGTTCTTC
TRBV24-1	TRBJ2-1	-	-	CATSGWTEGDEQFF	TGTGCCACCAGTGGCTGGACAGAGGGAGATGAGCAGTTCTTC
TRBV5-6	TRBJ2-3	TRBD2	-	CATQGRGADTQYF	TGTGCCACCCAAGGTCGGGGGGCAGATACGCAGTATTTT
TRBV28	TRBJ1-5	TRBD1	-	CASSPPGQGSQPQHF	TGTGCCAGCAGTCCTCCCGGACAGGGTAGTCAGCCCCAGCATTTT
TRBV13	TRBJ1-1	-	-	CASSLARVLNTEAFF	TGTGCCAGCAGCTTAGCTCGGGTTCTGAACACTGAAGCTTTCTTT
TRBV3-1/TRBV3-2	TRBJ2-3	TRBD2	-	CASSQAGDYTDTQYF	TGTGCCAGCAGCCAGGCGGGGGATTACACAGATACGCAGTATTTT
TRBV18	TRBJ2-7	-	once	CASSPPASYEQYF	TGTGCCAGCTCACCACCTGCGTCCTACGAGCAGTACTTC
TRBV7-9	TRBJ2-2	-	-	CASSPDSAGELFF	TGTGCCAGCAGCCCGGACTCGGCCGGGGAGCTGTTTTTT
TRBV2	TRBJ2-2	TRBD2	-	CASSEDGGDTGELFF	TGTGCCAGCAGTGAAGATGGGGGGGACACCGGGGAGCTGTTTTTT
TRBV7-9	TRBJ1-6	-	-	CASSLGTGFYNSPLHF	TGTGCCAGCAGCTTAGGAACAGGGTTCTATAATTCACCCCTCCACTTT
TRBV19	TRBJ2-2	-	-	CASSIARSGELFF	TGTGCCAGTAGTATAGCTCGGAGCGGAGAGCTGTTTTTT
TRBV7-9	TRBJ2-1	-	once	CASSLIGRGAVKDEQFF	TGTGCCAGCAGCTTAATCGGTCGGGGGGCGGTTAAGGATGAGCAGTTCTTC
TRBV6-9	TRBJ1-6	-	-	CASRHGNHNSPLHF	TGTGCCAGCAGACACGGGAACCATAATTCACCCCTCCACTTT
TRBV27	TRBJ2-7	TRBD2	-	CASSFRGSLYEQYF	TGTGCCAGCAGTTTTCGCGGGAGCTTGTACGAGCAGTACTTC
TRBV30	TRBJ1-2	-	-	CAWSVGGEDYGYTF	TGTGCCTGGAGTGTAGGAGGGGAGGACTATGGCTACACCTTC
TRBV7-2	TRBJ2-7	TRBD2	-	CASSLSSGSNYEQYF	TGTGCCAGCAGCTTATCTAGCGGGAGTAACTACGAGCAGTACTTC